Within the sample, the clone carrying this T cell receptor delta chain is large (0.1 to 1%). Other DNA sequences in the same sample also yield this CDR3. TCRdb called clones anew from the reads with CATT. Here the sample spans some 4,000 delta-chain clones, approximately 2% being singletons. The sample is drawn from a study of gamma-delta chains in newborns, infants, children. Study information: Microbial exposure reportedly drives polyclonal innate γδ T cell expansion after birth.

The CDR3 has 17 amino acids. From germline, CDR1 is GEAIGNYY and CDR2 EKD. After removal of 3 bases from V and 2 bases from J, the junction contained 2 bases not matched to a gene. This chain uses TRDV2 with TRDJ3, with TRDD3 identical over 11 bases. Source material: blood. The clonotype originates from a child who was a newborn, infant or young child, either healthy, febrile or measles-vaccinated (not recorded which). The CDR3: CACDVLGDTWDTRQMFF. The CDR3 bases are TGTGCCTGTGACGTACTGGGGGATACCTGGGACACCCGACAGATGTTTTTC.